A single sample is the source of the 27 T cell receptor beta chains below, sequenced in a study of OX40 agonist ivuxolimab in advanced cancers. Some clones are missing from TCRdb's copy, which holds only in-frame ones; the method was immunoSEQ multiplex PCR. The data show under 40,000 clones, around 74% seen once. Sequencing used CD4+ or CD8+ T cells sorted from blood, obtained in a trial of the OX40 agonist ivuxolimab. The source is an adult with an advanced solid tumor such as melanoma, head and neck, liver or kidney cancer.

The genes are TRBV18 and TRBJ2-7; D is ambiguous. Trimming took 6 bases from V and 2 from J, leaving 11 bases between them. This CDR3 comprises 13 residues. Germline CDR1 reads KGHSH; CDR2 reads LQKENI. As DNA, the CDR3 is TGTGCCAGCTCGCAACCGGGTACCTACGAGCAGTACTTC. It is translated as CASSQPGTYEQYF.

J is TRBJ2-5 and V is TRBV6-7; the D gene is possibly TRBD2 (6 bases). TRBV6-7 is an ORF; its function is uncertain. The CDR3 is 12 amino acids. V gave up 10 bases and J gave up 5 bases, with 14 bases separating them. In DNA form, the CDR3 reads TGTGCCATCCCCCCGGGGGTGGAGACCCAGTACTTC. This translates into CAIPPGVETQYF.

The V call is TRBV27, the J call TRBJ1-1, with TRBD1 identical over 7 bases. This CDR3 has 11 residues. The V and J ends lost 3 bases and 10 bases, in that order; junction bases with no gene match: 2. The germline V gene encodes CDR1 MNHEY and CDR2 SMNVEV (reference sequence). DNA for the CDR3: TGTGCCAGCAGTTTCGGACAGGTAGCTTTCTTT. It encodes CASSFGQVAFF.

The chain is built from TRBV19 and TRBJ1-1; 8 positions agree with TRBD1. Germline trimming cut 8 bases from V and 5 bases from J; bases unmatched to any gene: 10. This CDR3 spans 14 amino acids. Germline assignment: CDR1 LNHDA and CDR2 SQIVND (reference sequence). The chain's CDR3 is CASLDRGVGTEAFF. The CDR3 DNA sequence: TGTGCCAGTCTCGACAGGGGAGTAGGGACTGAAGCTTTCTTT.

V gene TRBV12-1 combines with J gene TRBJ2-1; the listed D gene, TRBD1, was not tested against the DNA. TRBV12-1 is a listed pseudogene. There are 15 residues in the CDR3. The CDR3 loop reads CASSPDREKDNEQFF. DNA of the CDR3: TGTGCCAGCAGCCCTGACAGGGAAAAGGACAATGAGCAGTTCTTC.

The J gene is TRBJ1-5, the V gene TRBV19; maybe TRBD1 (5 bases). V shed 9 bases and J shed 3 bases, with 18 bases lying between them. The germline gives CDR1 LNHDA, CDR2 SQIVND (reference sequence). CDR3 length: 15 residues. CDR3 sequence reads: CASAGWGMNNQPQHF. The CDR3 nucleotides read TGTGCCAGCGCAGGTTGGGGGATGAACAATCAGCCCCAGCATTTT.

The chain recombines TRBV9 with TRBJ2-1, with TRBD1 identical over 7 bases. Germline V gene sequence: CDR1 SGDLS, CDR2 YYNGEE. V lost 0 bases, J lost 3 bases, and 3 bases stayed unmatched. The CDR3 has 15 amino acids. For the CDR3, the DNA is TGTGCCAGCAGCGTAGAGGACAGGCGCTACAATGAGCAGTTCTTC. Protein product: CASSVEDRRYNEQFF.

The genes are TRBV5-1 and TRBJ2-3; 7 bases agree with TRBD1. The CDR3 runs 16 residues. CDR1 is SGHRS, CDR2 YFSETQ, per germline. Germline trimming cut 4 bases from V and 0 bases from J; bases unmatched to any gene: 8. The CDR3 spells CASSRDSHSSTDTQYF. The DNA for the CDR3 is TGCGCCAGCAGCCGGGACAGCCATTCTAGCACAGATACGCAGTATTTT.

This clone turned up a few times. Sequence at one end of the junction differs from germline and may be a read error. The J gene is TRBJ2-1, the V gene TRBV7-3, with 8 bases aligning to TRBD1. The germline V gene has CDR1 SGHTA and CDR2 FQGTGA. This CDR3 has 15 amino acids. CDR3 in DNA: TGTGCCAGCAGCCTAACAGGGGGTCCGGGCAATGAGCAGTTCTTC. The encoded protein is CASSLTGGPGNEQFF.

V is TRBV10-3 and J is TRBJ1-2; TRBD1 aligns across 8 bases. Germline assignment: CDR1 ENHRY and CDR2 SYGVKD. The CDR3 is 12 amino acids. V gave up 7 bases and J gave up 7 bases; unmatched junction bases: 5. The CDR3 DNA reads as TGTGCCATCACCCAGGGGGCCGGTGGCTACACCTTC. Translation gives CAITQGAGGYTF.

As to this clone: The sample has other DNA sequences that encode this CDR3 too. CDR3 protein: CAISDSGTGRRGYGYTF. In DNA, the CDR3 is TGTGCCATCAGTGATTCCGGGACAGGGAGAAGAGGCTATGGCTACACCTTC. The chain has TRBV10-3 and TRBJ1-2; TRBD1 aligns across 9 bases. V was clipped by 3 bases and J by 4 bases; unmatched bases: 12. Germline values: CDR1 ENHRY, CDR2 SYGVKD. CDR3 length: 17 residues.

The CDR3 reads CSGLGANYGYTF. As DNA, the CDR3 is TGCAGCGGGTTGGGAGCTAACTATGGCTACACCTTC. The chain has TRBV29-1 and TRBJ1-2; D ambiguous. CDR3 length equals 12 residues. Looked up from germline, CDR1 is SQVTM and CDR2 is ANQGSEA. V lost 7 bases to trimming and J lost 0 bases, with 9 bases between them.

The J gene is TRBJ1-1, the V gene TRBV13; D is possibly TRBD1 (5 bases). Per the germline V gene, CDR1 is PRHDT and CDR2 is FYEKMQ (reference sequence). The CDR3 runs 12 residues. The V and J ends lost 6 bases and 6 bases respectively, with 11 bases between them. DNA of the CDR3: TGTGCCAGCAGACGTCGACAGCCTGAAGCTTTCTTT. Amino acids: CASRRRQPEAFF.

The chain couples TRBV2 to TRBJ1-5; tentative D call: TRBD1 (6 bases). CDR1 and CDR2 from the germline V gene are SNHLY and FYNNEI. Trimming removed 6 bases from V and 7 bases from J, with 13 bases in between. The CDR3 has 13 residues. The CDR3 loop is CASRAGERQPQHF. The CDR3 region has the DNA TGTGCCAGCAGAGCAGGGGAGAGGCAGCCCCAGCATTTT.

The chain links TRBV2 to TRBJ1-1, with a possible D match to TRBD1 (5 bases). The CDR3 sequence is 10 residues long. V dropped 7 bases and J dropped 12 bases, with 12 bases sitting between them. CDR1 and CDR2 from the germline V gene are SNHLY and FYNNEI. The CDR3 is CASNSDRPFF. The CDR3, as DNA: TGTGCCAGCAATTCCGACAGACCTTTCTTT. Full variable domain (outside the CDR3, taken from reference TRBV2 and TRBJ1-1): EPEVTQTPSHQVTQMGQEVILRCVPISNHLYFYWYRQILGQKVEFLVSFYNNEISEKSEIFDDQFSVERPDGSNFTLKIRSTKLEDSAMYFCASNSDRPFFGQGTRLTVV.

This rearrangement joins TRBV5-1 to TRBJ1-6, with TRBD1 matching 8 bases. The germline V gene has CDR1 SGHRS and CDR2 YFSETQ. The J segment lost 0 bases and the V segment lost 3 bases, leaving 5 bases of the junction unmatched. The length of the CDR3 is 17 residues. CDR3 in DNA: TGCGCCAGCAGCTCGGGACAGGACCTCTCCTATAATTCACCCCTCCACTTT. The encoded protein is CASSSGQDLSYNSPLHF.

The rearrangement uses TRBV6-6 and TRBJ1-2, with a tentative D call TRBD1 (5 bases). Germline CDR1 MNHNY, CDR2 SVGAGI (reference sequence). The V end was cut by 0 bases, the J end by 1 base, with 12 bases between. The CDR3 has 16 amino acids. CDR3 sequence: CASSYSFTGDNYGYTF. The CDR3 DNA reads as TGTGCCAGCAGTTACTCATTCACAGGCGATAACTATGGCTACACCTTC.

This clone occurred a few times. V usage is TRBV11-2 and J usage is TRBJ2-1; perhaps TRBD2 as D (5 bases). Germline V gives CDR1 SGHAT, CDR2 FQNNGV. Deletions cut 4 bases from V and 4 bases from J, with 14 bases between. The CDR3 consists of 15 residues. The DNA of the CDR3 is TGTGCCAGCAGCTCACCGCGCGGGCCTTACAATGAGCAGTTCTTC. Residues: CASSSPRGPYNEQFF. Full variable domain (rest looked up from reference TRBV11-2 and TRBJ2-1): EAGVAQSPRYKIIEKRQSVAFWCNPISGHATLYWYQQILGQGPKLLIQFQNNGVVDDSQLPKDRFSAERLKGVDSTLKIQPAKLEDSAVYLCASSSPRGPYNEQFFGPGTRLTVL.

The chain recombines TRBV5-1 with TRBJ1-1, with a tentative D call TRBD1 (5 bases). The V gene lost 1 base and the J gene lost 5 bases, with 15 bases spanning the gap. The germline V gene encodes CDR1 SGHRS and CDR2 YFSETQ. The CDR3 is made up of 15 amino acids. The DNA of the CDR3 is TGCGCCAGCAGCTTGACACGGGGCTGGGGTACTGAAGCTTTCTTT. It encodes CASSLTRGWGTEAFF. Filled out from reference TRBV5-1 and TRBJ1-1, the complete variable domain reads KAGVTQTPRYLIKTRGQQVTLSCSPISGHRSVSWYQQTPGQGLQFLFEYFSETQRNKGNFPGRFSGRQFSNSRSEMNVSTLELGDSALYLCASSLTRGWGTEAFFGQGTRLTVV.

This CDR3 is CASRDGTGLGADTQYF. In DNA form, the CDR3 reads TGTGCCAGTAGGGACGGGACAGGGCTTGGTGCAGATACGCAGTATTTT. This sequence joins TRBV19 and TRBJ2-3; 9 nucleotides match TRBD1. V was clipped by 6 bases and J by 4 bases; unmatched bases: 11. This CDR3 is built from 16 residues. Germline V gives CDR1 LNHDA, CDR2 SQIVND (reference sequence).

The chain carries TRBV6-1 and TRBJ1-6; possibly TRBD1 for D (6 bases). The CDR3 totals 15 residues. Trimming stripped 0 bases from V and 6 bases from J, with 9 bases between. The germline V gene has CDR1 MNHNS and CDR2 SASEGT. CDR3 sequence reads: CASSEASGANSPLHF. CDR3 nucleotide sequence: TGTGCCAGCAGTGAAGCGTCGGGGGCTAATTCACCCCTCCACTTT.

This clone was seen a few times. V usage is TRBV18 and J usage is TRBJ2-7; the D gene is possibly TRBD1 (5 bases). This CDR3 comprises 15 residues. V lost 3 bases and J lost 1, with 13 bases in between. The germline CDR1 and CDR2 sequences are KGHSH and LQKENI. CDR3 protein: CASSPAGRSSYEQYF. The CDR3 nucleotides read TGTGCCAGCTCACCGGCAGGGCGAAGTTCCTACGAGCAGTACTTC.

The chain couples TRBV30 to TRBJ2-5; weak D call: TRBD1 (7 bases). The length of the CDR3 is 17 residues. Germline V gene data show CDR1 as GTSNPN and CDR2 as SVGIG (reference sequence). V lost 0 bases and J lost 2, with 19 bases in between. As DNA, the CDR3 is TGTGCCTGGAGTGTACTACTTGGGGCAGGGGGGCAAGAGACCCAGTACTTC. Protein sequence: CAWSVLLGAGGQETQYF.

This chain connects TRBV30 to TRBJ1-2; 11 bases line up with TRBD1. Germline-derived CDR1 and CDR2 are GTSNPN and SVGIG (reference sequence). The CDR3 has 14 residues. After removal of 0 bases from V and 5 bases from J, the junction contained 2 bases not matched to a gene. The CDR3 nucleotides read TGTGCCTGGAGTGTAAGGGACAGGGGGTATGGCTACACCTTC. It translates to CAWSVRDRGYGYTF.

V and J are TRBV9 and TRBJ1-1, with D maybe TRBD1 (6 bases). CDR3 length: 15 residues. V lost 4 bases and J lost 1, with 14 bases in between. Germline V gives CDR1 SGDLS, CDR2 YYNGEE. The CDR3 here is CASSSYRAPNTEAFF. In DNA, the CDR3 is TGTGCCAGCAGCTCTTACAGGGCCCCGAACACTGAAGCTTTCTTT.

This sequence joins TRBV5-1 and TRBJ1-1, with D unclear. The CDR3 totals 13 residues. From germline, CDR1 is SGHRS and CDR2 YFSETQ. The V gene lost 4 bases and the J gene lost 0 bases, with 7 bases spanning the gap. The CDR3 region has the DNA TGCGCCAGCAGCCCGTCAGTGAACACTGAAGCTTTCTTT. Its protein product is CASSPSVNTEAFF.

The CDR3 DNA follows: TGTGCCAGCACCTCCATGGCAGGGGAGAGCACTGAAGCTTTCTTT. Translating gives CASTSMAGESTEAFF. The V gene is TRBV28, the J gene TRBJ1-1, with D perhaps matching TRBD1 (6 bases). In germline, CDR1 is MDHEN, CDR2 SYDVKM. V gave up 7 bases and J gave up 4 bases, with 19 bases separating them. This CDR3 contains 15 residues.